This T cell receptor beta chain was recorded in a study of blood T cells in healthy people across ages. A minimum of 7 million PBMCs was isolated per sample. Combining a sample-barcoded 5' primer with a J-beta primer mix, a second PCR ran for roughly 7 to 12 cycles. All cDNA molecules were each tagged by a template-switch adaptor with 12 random nucleotides. TCRdb ran MiXCR on the 5' RACE reads and lists one entry per CDR3 protein. Of some 670,000 distinct CDR3 sequences listed, 52% are singletons. Germline loops: CDR1 SGDLS, CDR2 YYNGEE. The V gene lost 4 bases and the J gene lost 5 bases, with 24 bases spanning the gap. The CDR3 runs to 17 residues. This clonotype showed up many times.

This receptor was obtained from a woman older than 75 in good health. Input material: blood. The chain links TRBV9 to TRBJ2-5, with D possibly matching TRBD2 (6 bases). CDR3 amino acids: CASSLEPRAGGLETQYF. DNA for the CDR3: TGTGCCAGCAGCCTAGAGCCGAGGGCAGGAGGGTTGGAGACCCAGTACTTC. Variable domain in full (rest from reference TRBV9 and TRBJ2-5): DSGVTQTPKHLITATGQRVTLRCSPRSGDLSVYWYQQSLDQGLQFLIQYYNGEERAKGNILERFSAQQFPDLHSELNLSSLELGDSALYFCASSLEPRAGGLETQYFGPGTRLLVL.